The 10 T cell receptor beta chains in this list originate from one sample, sequenced in a study of blood T cell repertoires in COVID-19. Sequencing used immunoSEQ multiplex PCR; TCRdb keeps in-frame clones, though not all of them. The sample holds 150,000 or so clones, 74% seen once. Input material: peripheral blood. Receptor source: a woman aged 80 or over with acute or convalescent COVID-19.

The DNA for the CDR3 is TGCGCCAGCAGCTTGGGGGCCACAGAAAACTATGGCTACACCTTC. Translated: CASSLGATENYGYTF. The chain combines TRBV5-1 with TRBJ1-2; D remains ambiguous. The V end lost 0 bases, the J end lost 2 bases, and 11 bases lay between the germline ends. The CDR3 consists of 15 residues. Germline CDR1 and CDR2: SGHRS and YFSETQ.

The gene calls are TRBV9 and TRBJ2-1; TRBD2 might be the D (5 bases). Germline lookup yields CDR1 SGDLS and CDR2 YYNGEE. The CDR3 consists of 15 residues. Trimming cost V 1 base and J 6 bases, with 14 bases left between them. The DNA of the CDR3 is TGTGCCAGCAGCGTACGCCTAGCCCGGGGCAATGAGCAGTTCTTC. This translates into CASSVRLARGNEQFF.

The V gene is TRBV3-1 (or the pseudogene TRBV3-2), the J gene TRBJ2-2; weak D call: TRBD2 (6 bases). The V gene's germline CDR1 is LGHDT and CDR2 YNNKEL (reference sequence). V was shortened by 4 bases and J by 5 bases, with 8 bases between the two germline ends. The CDR3 consists of 13 residues. The chain's CDR3 is CASSPGLTGELFF. In DNA form, the CDR3 reads TGTGCCAGCAGCCCTGGACTAACCGGGGAGCTGTTTTTT.

The V and J genes are TRBV5-5 and TRBJ2-2, with D perhaps TRBD2 (5 bases). The germline V and J ends were trimmed by 4 bases and 8 bases, with 15 bases remaining between them. CDR3 length: 14 residues. Germline V gene lookup returns CDR1 SGHKS and CDR2 YYEKEE (reference sequence). In DNA form, the CDR3 reads TGTGCCAGCAGCAAGGACTTAACGGGAGGGGAGCTGTTTTTT. Translated: CASSKDLTGGELFF.

The chain employs TRBV4-2 and TRBJ1-1; D is uncertain. Germline CDR1 and CDR2: LGHNA and YNFKEQ. The length of the CDR3 is 14 residues. Trimming shortened V by 0 bases and J by 5 bases, and 10 bases separated the two germline ends. CDR3 bases: TGTGCCAGCAGCCAAGAGGGAGGGATTACTGAAGCTTTCTTT. It is translated as CASSQEGGITEAFF.

This chain links TRBV14 with TRBJ2-2, with TRBD2 matching over 14 bases. The J segment lost 6 bases and the V segment lost 4 bases, leaving 10 bases of the junction unmatched. CDR1 is SGHDN, CDR2 FVKESK, per germline. The CDR3 sequence is 18 residues long. The CDR3 nucleotides are TGTGCCAGCAGCCGTCTTTGGACTAGCGGGAGGAGGGCCGGGGAGCTGTTTTTT. Its protein product is CASSRLWTSGRRAGELFF.

The chain joins TRBV19 to TRBJ1-2; 8 positions match TRBD1. The J segment lost 2 bases and the V segment lost 6 bases, leaving 5 bases of the junction unmatched. Germline V gene sequence: CDR1 LNHDA, CDR2 SQIVND (reference sequence). The CDR3 is made up of 14 amino acids. The CDR3 is CASSGQGRNYGYTF. CDR3 nucleotides: TGTGCCAGTAGCGGACAGGGCCGAAACTATGGCTACACCTTC. Full variable domain (remainder filled in from reference TRBV19 and TRBJ1-2): DGGITQSPKYLFRKEGQNVTLSCEQNLNHDAMYWYRQDPGQGLRLIYYSQIVNDFQKGDIAEGYSVSREKKESFPLTVTSAQKNPTAFYLCASSGQGRNYGYTFGSGTRLTVV.

V is TRBV5-1 and J is TRBJ1-3, with unresolved D. Trimming cost V 1 base and J 3 bases, with 8 bases left between them. This CDR3 region has 14 residues. Germline CDR1 SGHRS, CDR2 YFSETQ. The CDR3 nucleotides read TGCGCCAGCAGCTTGAGTGGCCTTGGAAACACCATATATTTT. Its protein product is CASSLSGLGNTIYF.

The V gene is TRBV4-1, the J gene TRBJ2-7; a possible D gene is TRBD2 (5 bases). Deletions cut 1 base from V and 2 bases from J, with 12 bases between. Germline V gene data show CDR1 as MGHRA and CDR2 as YSYEKL. This CDR3 has 15 amino acids. CDR3 amino acids: CASSQGRAGAYEQYF. The CDR3 bases are TGCGCCAGCAGCCAAGGAAGGGCCGGGGCCTACGAGCAGTACTTC.

The chain is built from TRBV18 and TRBJ1-2, with D hard to call. Deletions cut 2 bases from V and 4 bases from J, with 8 bases between. The CDR3 consists of 13 residues. Per germline, CDR1 KGHSH and CDR2 LQKENI. The CDR3: CASSPEGVYGYTF. The CDR3 coding sequence is TGTGCCAGCTCACCAGAGGGAGTCTATGGCTACACCTTC.